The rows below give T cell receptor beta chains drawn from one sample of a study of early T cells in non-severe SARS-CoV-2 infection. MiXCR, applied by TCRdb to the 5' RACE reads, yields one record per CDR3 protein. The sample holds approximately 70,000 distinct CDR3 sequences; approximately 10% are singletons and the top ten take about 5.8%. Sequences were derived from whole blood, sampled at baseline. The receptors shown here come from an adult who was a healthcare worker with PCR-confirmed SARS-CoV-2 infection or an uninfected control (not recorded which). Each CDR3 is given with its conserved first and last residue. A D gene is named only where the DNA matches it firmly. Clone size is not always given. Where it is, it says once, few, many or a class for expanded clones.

CDR3nt: TGTGCCAGCAGCTTTAATCAGGGATCTGCTGGAAACACCATATATTTT
CDR3aa: CASSFNQGSAGNTIYF
d_gene: NA
len: 16
j_gene: TRBJ1-3
v_gene: TRBV14
abundance: few

CDR3nt: TGTGCCATCCAACGGGATCCCAGAGCTTTCTTT
CDR3aa: CAIQRDPRAFF
d_gene: NA
len: 11
j_gene: TRBJ1-1
v_gene: TRBV25-1
abundance: NA

CDR3nt: TGTGCCAGCAGCGCACGGGACGGCACAGATACGCAGTATTTT
CDR3aa: CASSARDGTDTQYF
d_gene: NA
len: 14
j_gene: TRBJ2-3
v_gene: TRBV5-4
abundance: many

CDR3nt: TGCGCCAGCAGCTCGGGTAGCGGGGGCTACACAGATACGCAGTATTTT
CDR3aa: CASSSGSGGYTDTQYF
d_gene: TRBD2
len: 16
j_gene: TRBJ2-3
v_gene: TRBV5-1
abundance: few

CDR3nt: TGTGCCAGCAGCTCAACCGGGACGGATAGCAATCAGCCCCAGCATTTT
CDR3aa: CASSSTGTDSNQPQHF
d_gene: NA
len: 16
j_gene: TRBJ1-5
v_gene: TRBV3-1
abundance: many

CDR3nt: TGTGCCATCAGTGAGTCGTGGGGAACAAACTCCTACAATGAGCAGTTCTTC
CDR3aa: CAISESWGTNSYNEQFF
d_gene: NA
len: 17
j_gene: TRBJ2-1
v_gene: TRBV10-3
abundance: NA

CDR3nt: TGCAGCGGGGGACCCCGGGGGAACACTGAAGCTTTCTTT
CDR3aa: CSGGPRGNTEAFF
d_gene: NA
len: 13
j_gene: TRBJ1-1
v_gene: TRBV29-1
abundance: NA

CDR3nt: TGCGCCAGCAGCTTTTCTAGCGGGACCTACGAGCAGTACTTC
CDR3aa: CASSFSSGTYEQYF
d_gene: TRBD2
len: 14
j_gene: TRBJ2-7
v_gene: TRBV5-1
abundance: NA

CDR3nt: TGCAGCGTAAGTTACAGGGTTGGCGAGCAGTACTTC
CDR3aa: CSVSYRVGEQYF
d_gene: NA
len: 12
j_gene: TRBJ2-7
v_gene: TRBV29-1
abundance: NA

CDR3nt: TGTGCCTCCCAGCGGGAGAGCTACGAGCAGTACTTC
CDR3aa: CASQRESYEQYF
d_gene: TRBD2
len: 12
j_gene: TRBJ2-7
v_gene: TRBV10-3
abundance: NA